The TCR beta chain described here comes from a study of blood T cell repertoires in COVID-19. Whole-study context: Both acute and convalescent COVID-19 samples were obtained from the United States, Italy and Spain.

TCRdb's table, derived via immunoSEQ multiplex PCR, lists solely in-frame clones and lacks some. The profile covers 180,000 or so clones, with more than 65% appearing a single time and 9.5% to 12% taken by the ten largest. Grouping used clinical history reported by participants in a survey and questionnaire. The sequenced material came from PBMCs or T cells enriched from blood (not recorded which). This receptor was obtained from a man in his forties or fifties who had recovered from COVID-19.

CDR3 protein: CASSWQGDDQAGYTF. For the CDR3, the DNA is TGCGCCAGCAGCTGGCAGGGCGACGACCAGGCTGGCTACACCTTC. The chain has TRBV5-1 and TRBJ1-2; possible D gene TRBD1, 5 bases. CDR1 and CDR2 (germline): SGHRS, YFSETQ. CDR3 size: 15 residues. Trimming shortened V by 3 bases and J by 7 bases, and 19 bases separated the two germline ends.